The 14 T cell receptor beta chains below come from one sample, sequenced in a study of cytomegalovirus exposure and HLA in healthy donors. The PCR was carried out with 60 Vbeta primers and 13 Jbeta primers. Data came from immunoSEQ multiplex PCR; TCRdb stores just in-frame clones and leaves some out. The sample has some 20,000 clones, approximately 70% seen once. Sample: PBMCs. The receptors come from a man younger than 35 in good health and CMV-seronegative.

The V and J genes are TRBV15 and TRBJ2-5, with a weak D call TRBD2 (5 bases). CDR1 and CDR2 from the germline V gene are LNHNV and YYDKDF (reference sequence). V was clipped by 5 bases and J by 2 bases, with 9 bases between them. The CDR3 is 13 amino acids. CDR3 region: CATSYRRQETQYF. The CDR3 DNA is TGTGCCACCAGCTACCGGAGGCAAGAGACCCAGTACTTC. The full variable domain, in which reference TRBV15 and TRBJ2-5 provide the parts outside the CDR3, is DAMVIQNPRYQVTQFGKPVTLSCSQTLNHNVMYWYQQKSSQAPKLLFHYYDKDFNNEADTPDNFQSRRPNTSFCFLDIRSPGLGDTAMYLCATSYRRQETQYFGPGTRLLVL.

The V call is TRBV9, the J call TRBJ1-6, with TRBD1 identical over 8 bases. Germline trimming cut 4 bases from V and 10 bases from J; bases unmatched to any gene: 10. CDR1 SGDLS and CDR2 YYNGEE come from the germline V gene. The length of the CDR3 is 15 residues. The CDR3 DNA reads TGTGCCAGCAGCTACTTGGACAGGGTGGGATCACCCCTCCACTTT. This translates into CASSYLDRVGSPLHF.

This clone was observed once. The chain has TRBV6-1 and TRBJ1-2; 8 nucleotides match TRBD1. This CDR3 has 14 residues. Trimming cost V 5 bases and J 7 bases; bases outside gene matches: 9. Germline-derived CDR1 and CDR2 are MNHNS and SASEGT. The CDR3 region is CASSTPGGRSGYTF. As DNA, the CDR3 is TGTGCCAGCAGTACCCCAGGGGGCAGGAGTGGCTACACCTTC.

This chain uses TRBV5-1 with TRBJ2-7; D is possibly TRBD2 (5 bases). The CDR3 extends over 13 amino acids. Looked up from germline, CDR1 is SGHRS and CDR2 is YFSETQ. V shed 2 bases and J shed 3 bases, with 9 bases lying between them. The CDR3 DNA sequence: TGCGCCAGCAGCTTACTCGAGGGCTACGAGCAGTACTTC. It translates to CASSLLEGYEQYF.

The genes are TRBV4-2 and TRBJ1-2; D is perhaps TRBD1 (5 bases). Looked up from germline, CDR1 is LGHNA and CDR2 is YNFKEQ. This CDR3 comprises 16 residues. V lost 2 bases and J lost 4, with 17 bases in between. This chain's CDR3 is CASSQNGRTLSYGYTF. The DNA for the CDR3 is TGTGCCAGCAGCCAAAACGGGCGGACACTTTCCTATGGCTACACCTTC.

The rearrangement joins TRBV30 to TRBJ2-7, with TRBD1 matching over 8 bases. The junction had 7 bases not matched to a gene; V was cut back by 3 bases and J by 0 bases. This CDR3 region has 15 residues. The germline V gene has CDR1 GTSNPN and CDR2 SVGIG (reference sequence). CDR3 nucleotide sequence: TGTGCCTGGAGGGCGGGACAGGCGAGCTCCTACGAGCAGTACTTC. Residues: CAWRAGQASSYEQYF.

V gene TRBV6-1 combines with J gene TRBJ2-7; possibly TRBD1 for D (5 bases). V was clipped by 0 bases and J by 4 bases, with 13 bases between them. The length of the CDR3 is 15 residues. From germline, CDR1 is MNHNS and CDR2 SASEGT. Written as DNA, the CDR3 is TGTGCCAGCAGTGAAGCTTCGGCCCAGGGTTACGAGCAGTACTTC. Amino acid sequence: CASSEASAQGYEQYF.

The chain couples TRBV7-9 to TRBJ2-7; D may be TRBD1 (5 bases). This CDR3 comprises 14 residues. Germline CDR1 SEHNR, CDR2 FQNEAQ (reference sequence). V gave up 8 bases and J gave up 0 bases, with 14 bases separating them. DNA of the CDR3: TGTGCCAGCGTCCCAGGGCAAAGCTCCTACGAGCAGTACTTC. This codes for CASVPGQSSYEQYF.

The gene calls are TRBV6-5 and TRBJ1-2, with D possibly being TRBD1 (6 bases). CDR3 size: 13 residues. V was shortened by 6 bases and J by 7 bases, with 15 bases between the two germline ends. CDR1 and CDR2 from the germline V gene are MNHEY and SVGAGI. The DNA for the CDR3 is TGTGCCAGCAGGACCACTCAGGGGTTTGGCTACACCTTC. Its protein is CASRTTQGFGYTF.

The V gene is TRBV19, the J gene TRBJ2-7; weak D call: TRBD2 (5 bases). This CDR3 region has 14 residues. V was pared by 0 bases and J by 3 bases, with 9 bases between. Germline V gene lookup returns CDR1 LNHDA and CDR2 SQIVND (reference sequence). CDR3 bases: TGTGCCAGTAGTATAGAAGGCGGAGGCTACGAGCAGTACTTC. It codes for CASSIEGGGYEQYF.

This clone appeared a few times. The genes are TRBV7-2 and TRBJ2-7, with D unresolved. V lost 5 bases and J 5 bases, leaving 7 bases between the germline ends. Germline V gene data show CDR1 as SGHTA and CDR2 as FQGNSA. The CDR3 is made up of 11 amino acids. The CDR3: CASSNFDEQYF. The DNA of the CDR3 is TGTGCCAGCAGCAATTTCGACGAGCAGTACTTC.

The rearrangement joins TRBV7-2 to TRBJ1-2, with D unclear. The CDR3 contains 14 residues. V was cut by 5 bases and J by 6 bases, with 16 bases left in between. Germline CDR1 SGHTA, CDR2 FQGNSA. CDR3 in DNA: TGTGCCAGCAGCCCGGGTAGGGAGTCGAATGGCTACACCTTC. Encoded protein: CASSPGRESNGYTF.

The V and J genes are TRBV7-3 and TRBJ2-2; tentatively, D is TRBD2 (5 bases). The CDR3 is made up of 15 amino acids. V lost 3 bases, J lost 3 bases, and 11 bases lay in between. Germline V gene sequence: CDR1 SGHTA, CDR2 FQGTGA. The CDR3 loop reads CASSFSASHTGELFF. CDR3 in DNA: TGTGCCAGCAGCTTCTCGGCTAGCCACACCGGGGAGCTGTTTTTT.

This sequence joins TRBV4-2 and TRBJ2-7; a possible D gene is TRBD1 (6 bases). Trimming pared 1 base from V and 0 bases from J, leaving 10 bases between. From germline, CDR1 is LGHNA and CDR2 YNFKEQ. The CDR3 is 15 residues long. The CDR3 region is CASSQGAGDSYEQYF. The CDR3 coding sequence is TGTGCCAGCAGCCAAGGGGCAGGGGACTCCTACGAGCAGTACTTC.